The 14 T cell receptor beta chains below were found in one sample sequenced in a study of T-cell memory formation after mild COVID-19. TCRdb reprocessed the 5' RACE reads with MiXCR, giving one entry per CDR3 protein. Of about 150,000 distinct CDR3 sequences in the sample, under 25% were seen once. Sample: PBMCs or a T cell subset sorted from them (not recorded which). The source of these receptors is an adult woman who had mild COVID-19 (a few samples of this study predate the infection). Cell type and time point are not known.

This clonotype was counted a few times. The V and J genes are TRBV5-1 and TRBJ1-1; D is perhaps TRBD1 (5 bases). The V gene lost 4 bases and the J gene lost 2 bases, with 15 bases spanning the gap. Germline CDR1 SGHRS, CDR2 YFSETQ. The CDR3 is 15 amino acids. Here the CDR3 DNA reads TGCGCCAGCAGCCCCGGGGCCGGACTTAACACTGAAGCTTTCTTT. Translating gives CASSPGAGLNTEAFF.

The CDR3 spells CSALRGGKGEQFF. The CDR3 nucleotides are TGCAGTGCCCTTAGAGGGGGGAAGGGTGAGCAGTTCTTC. This rearrangement joins TRBV20-1 to TRBJ2-1, with D perhaps matching TRBD1 or TRBD2 (6 bases each). Germline V gene lookup returns CDR1 DFQATT and CDR2 SNEGSKA (reference sequence). There are 13 residues in the CDR3. Trimming removed 6 bases at V and 9 bases at J, with 18 bases between.

This clonotype was found a few times. V gene TRBV27 combines with J gene TRBJ2-7; 10 positions match TRBD2. CDR1 MNHEY and CDR2 SMNVEV come from the germline V gene (reference sequence). The V segment lost 6 bases and the J segment 3 bases; nucleotides outside the gene matches: 5. This CDR3 comprises 14 residues. As DNA, the CDR3 is TGTGCCAGCAGCCCCGGGACTAGCGTCTACGAGCAGTACTTC. This sequence encodes CASSPGTSVYEQYF.

This clonotype has only a few counts. The chain joins TRBV7-2 to TRBJ2-7; tentatively, D is TRBD1 or TRBD2 (6 bases each). V was pared by 3 bases and J by 9 bases, with 12 bases between. This CDR3 is built from 12 residues. Germline values: CDR1 SGHTA, CDR2 FQGNSA. The DNA for the CDR3 is TGTGCCAGCAGCTTTACTCCGGGGGCGCAGTACTTC. Translation gives CASSFTPGAQYF.

J is TRBJ1-2 and V is TRBV6-5, with D possibly TRBD1 on 5 matching bases. V lost 7 bases and J lost 7, with 16 bases in between. The V gene's germline CDR1 is MNHEY and CDR2 SVGAGI. The CDR3 has 13 residues. The CDR3 loop is CASTADGTRGYTF. The CDR3 DNA is TGTGCCAGCACCGCGGACGGGACGCGTGGCTACACCTTC.

This rearrangement joins TRBV11-2 to TRBJ1-3; D is possibly TRBD1 (6 bases). This CDR3 has 15 amino acids. The germline V gene encodes CDR1 SGHAT and CDR2 FQNNGV. Trimming shortened V by 5 bases and J by 3 bases, and 14 bases separated the two germline ends. The CDR3 nucleotides are TGTGCCAGCAGCACAGAGGGACATCTTGGAAACACCATATATTTT. Translating it yields CASSTEGHLGNTIYF. The whole variable domain, filled in from reference TRBV11-2 and TRBJ1-3, reads EAGVAQSPRYKIIEKRQSVAFWCNPISGHATLYWYQQILGQGPKLLIQFQNNGVVDDSQLPKDRFSAERLKGVDSTLKIQPAKLEDSAVYLCASSTEGHLGNTIYFGEGSWLTVV.

This clonotype was counted a few times. This chain uses TRBV15 with TRBJ2-7, with D hard to call. V was clipped by 4 bases and J by 3 bases, with 7 bases between them. The CDR3 totals 12 residues. Germline V gene lookup returns CDR1 LNHNV and CDR2 YYDKDF (reference sequence). CDR3 sequence: CATSNDFYEQYF. CDR3 sequence (DNA): TGTGCCACCAGCAACGACTTCTACGAGCAGTACTTC.

Only a few counts were recorded for this clonotype. The chain uses TRBV5-1 and TRBJ2-7; D gene unclear. The CDR3 loop spans 13 amino acids. The germline gives CDR1 SGHRS, CDR2 YFSETQ. Trimming pared 7 bases from V and 4 bases from J, leaving 15 bases between. The CDR3 coding sequence is TGCGCCAGCCGAGCTGTGGGCGGATACGAGCAGTACTTC. Translated: CASRAVGGYEQYF.

The chain has TRBV5-1 and TRBJ2-5; no definite D call. This CDR3 comprises 13 residues. The germline V gene has CDR1 SGHRS and CDR2 YFSETQ. V lost 0 bases, J lost 3 bases, and 6 bases lay in between. The CDR3 DNA follows: TGCGCCAGCAGCTTGGTCTTCAAAGAGACCCAGTACTTC. It translates to CASSLVFKETQYF.

The V gene is TRBV5-1, the J gene TRBJ1-2, with D uncertain. V lost 2 bases and J 5 bases, leaving 10 bases between the germline ends. This CDR3 comprises 13 residues. Germline V gives CDR1 SGHRS, CDR2 YFSETQ. This chain's CDR3 is CASSFMSQYGYTF. CDR3 nucleotides: TGCGCCAGCAGCTTCATGTCCCAATATGGCTACACCTTC.

The rearrangement uses TRBV19 and TRBJ2-1; 14 nucleotides match TRBD2. J gave up 9 bases and V 5 bases, and 6 bases lay outside the gene matches. In germline, CDR1 is LNHDA, CDR2 SQIVND (reference sequence). There are 15 residues in the CDR3. This CDR3 is CASSPEGLAGVEQFF. The DNA of the CDR3 is TGTGCCAGTAGTCCCGAGGGACTAGCGGGAGTTGAGCAGTTCTTC.

The chain has TRBV6-5 and TRBJ1-1; D perhaps matches TRBD1 (5 bases). Germline assignment: CDR1 MNHEY and CDR2 SVGAGI. The CDR3 contains 16 residues. With 2 bases removed from V and 1 base from J, the gap between germline ends came to 14 bases. CDR3 in amino acids: CASSYPGASTNTEAFF. The CDR3 coding sequence is TGTGCCAGCAGTTACCCTGGGGCATCCACGAACACTGAAGCTTTCTTT.

There are a few counts of this clonotype. The DNA of the CDR3 is TGTGCCAGCACCCGCCCCGGACCCGTGGGTTCACCCCTCCACTTT. The encoded protein is CASTRPGPVGSPLHF. The J gene is TRBJ1-6, the V gene TRBV6-1; D ambiguous. The CDR3 spans 15 residues. V was clipped by 7 bases and J by 9 bases, with 19 bases between them. Looked up from germline, CDR1 is MNHNS and CDR2 is SASEGT.

The genes are TRBV3-1 and TRBJ1-1; no definite D call. This CDR3 is built from 12 residues. Germline V gene sequence: CDR1 LGHDT, CDR2 YNNKEL (reference sequence). V was cut by 4 bases and J by 10 bases, with 13 bases left in between. CDR3 residues: CASSPPDAGAFF. DNA of the CDR3: TGTGCCAGCAGCCCCCCGGACGCTGGAGCTTTCTTT.